The clone carrying this T cell receptor beta chain was counted only a few times. The record originates from a study of blood T cell repertoires in COVID-19. Method: immunoSEQ multiplex PCR; TCRdb's copy keeps in-frame clones and lacks some. Of approximately 31,000 clones listed, approximately 88% are singletons. Per the germline V gene, CDR1 is KGHDR and CDR2 is SFDVKD. V was pared by 8 bases and J by 6 bases, with 16 bases between. CDR3 length equals 13 residues. The sequenced material came from peripheral blood. V is TRBV24-1 and J is TRBJ2-7; maybe TRBD2 (6 bases). The TCR originated in an older man with active COVID-19. Written as DNA, the CDR3 is TGTGCCACCAATAGCCGAGTGGGGGGCGAGCAGTACTTC. Its translation: CATNSRVGGEQYF.